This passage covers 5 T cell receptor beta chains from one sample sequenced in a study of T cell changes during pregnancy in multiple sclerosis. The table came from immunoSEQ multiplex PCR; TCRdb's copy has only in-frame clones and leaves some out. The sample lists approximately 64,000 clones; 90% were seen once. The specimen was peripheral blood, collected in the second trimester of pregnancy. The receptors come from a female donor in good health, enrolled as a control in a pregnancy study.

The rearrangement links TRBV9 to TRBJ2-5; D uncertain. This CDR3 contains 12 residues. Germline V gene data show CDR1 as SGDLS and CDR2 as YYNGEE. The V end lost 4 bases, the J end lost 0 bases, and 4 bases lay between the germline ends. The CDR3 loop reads CASSLDQETQYF. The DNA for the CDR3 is TGTGCCAGCAGCCTCGACCAAGAGACCCAGTACTTC. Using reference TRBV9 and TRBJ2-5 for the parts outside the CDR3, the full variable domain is DSGVTQTPKHLITATGQRVTLRCSPRSGDLSVYWYQQSLDQGLQFLIQYYNGEERAKGNILERFSAQQFPDLHSELNLSSLELGDSALYFCASSLDQETQYFGPGTRLLVL.

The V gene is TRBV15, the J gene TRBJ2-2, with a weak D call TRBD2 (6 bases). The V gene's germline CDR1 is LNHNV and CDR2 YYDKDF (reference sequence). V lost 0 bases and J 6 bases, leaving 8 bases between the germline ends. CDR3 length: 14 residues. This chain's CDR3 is CATSRDRESGELFF. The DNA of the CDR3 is TGTGCCACCAGCAGAGATCGGGAGTCCGGGGAGCTGTTTTTT.

The CDR3 DNA sequence: TGTGCCAGCAGCTTGGCCTCAGAGAACACTGAAGCTTTCTTT. It codes for CASSLASENTEAFF. The chain is built from TRBV5-4 and TRBJ1-1, with D hard to call. Trimming removed 0 bases at V and 1 base at J, with 7 bases between. Germline V lookup: CDR1 SGHNT, CDR2 YYREEE (reference sequence). The CDR3 is 14 amino acids.

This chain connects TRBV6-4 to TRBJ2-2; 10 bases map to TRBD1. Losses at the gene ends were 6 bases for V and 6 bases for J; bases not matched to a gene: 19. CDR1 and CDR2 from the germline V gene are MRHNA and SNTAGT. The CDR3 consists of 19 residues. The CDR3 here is CASRYRDRGFFRAPGELFF. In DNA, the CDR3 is TGTGCCAGCAGATACCGGGACAGGGGTTTTTTTCGGGCTCCCGGGGAGCTGTTTTTT.

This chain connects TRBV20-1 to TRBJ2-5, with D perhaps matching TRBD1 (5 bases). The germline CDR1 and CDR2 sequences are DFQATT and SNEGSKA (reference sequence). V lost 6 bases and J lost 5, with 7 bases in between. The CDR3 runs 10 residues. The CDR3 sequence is CSAKGETQYF. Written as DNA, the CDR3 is TGCAGTGCCAAGGGGGAGACCCAGTACTTC.